The following is a T cell receptor beta chain sequence with its context. Some clones are missing from TCRdb's copy, which holds only in-frame ones; the method was immunoSEQ multiplex PCR. The profile shows 40,000 to 55,000 clones, approximately 80% of them singletons. These data come from a study of OX40 agonist ivuxolimab in advanced cancers. Study details: Dosing consisted of intravenous ivuxolimab at 0.01 to 10 mg/kg every 2 weeks. Eligibility admitted prior anti-PD-1, anti-PD-L1 or anti-CTLA-4 therapy; 35% to 40% had some.

Germline V gene data show CDR1 as SGHRS and CDR2 as YFSETQ. This CDR3 comprises 13 residues. The germline V and J ends were trimmed by 3 bases and 0 bases, with 6 bases remaining between them. This TCR derives from an adult with an advanced solid tumor such as melanoma, head and neck, liver or kidney cancer. The chain couples TRBV5-1 to TRBJ1-1; D unclear. The material sequenced was CD4+ or CD8+ T cells sorted from blood, taken in a trial of the OX40 agonist ivuxolimab. CDR3 protein: CASSSGMNTEAFF. The DNA of the CDR3 is TGCGCCAGCAGCTCGGGGATGAACACTGAAGCTTTCTTT.